Below, 23 T cell receptor beta chains from the same sample are listed, as sequenced in a study of cytomegalovirus exposure and HLA in healthy donors. The PCR had 60 Vbeta and 13 Jbeta primers. Sequenced by immunoSEQ multiplex PCR; TCRdb stores in-frame clones only, minus some. The sample lists roughly 160,000 clones, over 70% occurring once. The sequencing input was PBMCs. These receptors came from a boy younger than 10 in good health and CMV-seronegative.

The genes are TRBV15 and TRBJ2-6, with D perhaps matching TRBD2 (5 bases). This CDR3 region has 17 residues. CDR1 is LNHNV, CDR2 YYDKDF, per germline (reference sequence). Trimming left V 0 bases short and J 2 bases short, with 11 bases between. Here the CDR3 reads CATSRDLDGAGANVLTF. For the CDR3, the DNA is TGTGCCACCAGCAGAGATCTGGACGGGGCTGGGGCCAACGTCCTGACTTTC.

The chain couples TRBV6-5 to TRBJ1-2; 8 bases align to TRBD1. The CDR3 is 13 amino acids. Looked up from germline, CDR1 is MNHEY and CDR2 is SVGAGI. The V and J ends lost 6 bases and 4 bases, in that order; junction bases with no gene match: 4. The CDR3 spells CASRTDRGYGYTF. In nucleotides, the CDR3 is TGTGCCAGCAGAACCGACAGGGGCTATGGCTACACCTTC.

Concerning this clone: Compared with germline, one end of the junction differs, possibly owing to a read error. The V gene is TRBV28, the J gene TRBJ1-4, with 7 bases fitting TRBD1. This CDR3 contains 13 residues. Germline V lookup: CDR1 MDHEN, CDR2 SYDVKM. The CDR3 protein is CASSPPSGQPARF. The CDR3 bases are TGTGCCAGCTCTCCGCCTTCGGGACAGCCCGCTCGGTTT. Full variable domain (outside the CDR3, taken from reference TRBV28 and TRBJ1-4): DVKVTQSSRYLVKRTGEKVFLECVQDMDHENMFWYRQDPGLGLRLIYFSYDVKMKEKGDIPEGYSVSREKKERFSLILESASTNQTSMYLCASSPPSGQPARFGSGTQLSVL.

The chain joins TRBV4-3 to TRBJ2-1, with 8 bases that match TRBD2. The CDR3 is 16 amino acids. Germline CDR1 reads LGHNA; CDR2 reads YSLEER. The trim removed 4 bases at V and 3 bases at J, leaving 8 bases unmatched. Here the CDR3 DNA reads TGCGCCAGCAGCCCCTCGGGGCGGGGGGACTACAATGAGCAGTTCTTC. This encodes CASSPSGRGDYNEQFF.

This clone was observed a few times. The gene calls are TRBV27 and TRBJ2-7; D might be TRBD1 (5 bases). Germline CDR1 MNHEY, CDR2 SMNVEV (reference sequence). This CDR3 has 13 residues. The V and J ends lost 2 bases and 0 bases respectively, with 5 bases between them. The CDR3 reads CASSLGHSYEQYF. Here the CDR3 DNA reads TGTGCCAGCAGTTTAGGACACTCCTACGAGCAGTACTTC.

The chain combines TRBV6-5 with TRBJ1-3; D is unclear. The germline V and J ends were trimmed by 0 bases and 0 bases, with 6 bases remaining between them. CDR1 is MNHEY and CDR2 is SVGAGI in the germline V gene. This CDR3 has 15 amino acids. The CDR3 region has the DNA TGTGCCAGCAGTTACTCTCAGAACTCTGGAAACACCATATATTTT. Translated, it gives CASSYSQNSGNTIYF.

The CDR3: CASSPGTGSNQPQHF. The CDR3 coding sequence is TGTGCCAGCAGCCCCGGGACAGGAAGCAATCAGCCCCAGCATTTT. V gene TRBV7-9 combines with J gene TRBJ1-5; 8 nucleotides agree with TRBD1. Germline loops: CDR1 SEHNR, CDR2 FQNEAQ (reference sequence). The CDR3 length is 15 residues. V was clipped by 5 bases and J by 1 base; unmatched bases: 4.

The chain couples TRBV9 to TRBJ2-2; 10 nucleotides match TRBD2. Germline V gene lookup returns CDR1 SGDLS and CDR2 YYNGEE. The CDR3 extends over 16 amino acids. The V segment lost 5 bases and the J segment 2 bases; nucleotides outside the gene matches: 6. In DNA, the CDR3 is TGTGCCAGCAGGGACACTAGCGGGGCTAACACCGGGGAGCTGTTTTTT. Encoded protein: CASRDTSGANTGELFF.

The V gene is TRBV5-4, the J gene TRBJ1-1; no clear D gene. There are 13 residues in the CDR3. The V and J ends lost 4 bases and 1 base respectively, with 8 bases between them. Germline values: CDR1 SGHNT, CDR2 YYREEE (reference sequence). CDR3 residues: CASSRGTNTEAFF. In nucleotides, the CDR3 is TGTGCCAGCAGCAGAGGAACGAACACTGAAGCTTTCTTT.

As regards this clone: One end of the junction varies from germline; a read error may be responsible. J is TRBJ2-7 and V is TRBV7-9; perhaps TRBD2 as D (7 bases). Germline lookup yields CDR1 SEHNR and CDR2 FQNEAQ (reference sequence). The CDR3 consists of 14 residues. The CDR3 spells CSSSFGGRGNEQYF. The CDR3 DNA follows: TGTTCCAGCAGCTTCGGGGGGCGCGGGAACGAGCAGTACTTC.

The CDR3 here is CSASDREGYTF. The CDR3 bases are TGCAGTGCTAGTGACCGGGAGGGCTACACCTTC. V gene TRBV20-1 combines with J gene TRBJ1-2; unclear D gene. This CDR3 is built from 11 residues. Germline CDR1 and CDR2: DFQATT and SNEGSKA (reference sequence). The V gene lost 3 bases and the J gene lost 8 bases, with 10 bases spanning the gap.

This chain connects TRBV6-6 to TRBJ2-3; D is ambiguous. The V gene lost 10 bases and the J gene lost 14 bases, with 19 bases spanning the gap. Germline loops: CDR1 MNHNY, CDR2 SVGAGI (reference sequence). The CDR3 consists of 11 residues. The CDR3 DNA reads as TGTGCCACCAAAAGGCGCGGTCCTCCGTATTTT. Translation: CATKRRGPPYF.

The rearrangement uses TRBV2 and TRBJ2-2; 12 nucleotides match TRBD2. Germline values: CDR1 SNHLY, CDR2 FYNNEI. V gave up 6 bases and J gave up 8 bases; unmatched junction bases: 4. CDR3 size: 14 residues. The CDR3 loop is CASRTSGGEGELFF. The CDR3 DNA follows: TGTGCCAGCAGGACTAGCGGGGGAGAGGGGGAGCTGTTTTTT.

This sequence joins TRBV9 and TRBJ2-1, with 11 bases matching TRBD2. In germline, CDR1 is SGDLS, CDR2 YYNGEE. The CDR3 spans 17 residues. The ends lost 4 bases at V and 1 base at J; junction bases unmatched: 7. The CDR3 DNA reads as TGTGCCAGCAGCCTTCGAACTAGCGGGAGATCCTACAATGAGCAGTTCTTC. Translating gives CASSLRTSGRSYNEQFF.

CDR3 bases: TGTGCCAGCAGCCCTCTTCTAAGCCTCACCGGGGAGCTGTTTTTT. It encodes CASSPLLSLTGELFF. The chain has TRBV11-3 and TRBJ2-2; D not resolved. The CDR3 contains 15 residues. Germline CDR1 reads SGHNT; CDR2 reads YENEEA. Trimming cost V 5 bases and J 4 bases, with 14 bases left between them.

The chain has TRBV19 and TRBJ1-2, with 7 bases matching TRBD1. Losses at the gene ends were 0 bases for V and 4 bases for J; bases not matched to a gene: 5. The CDR3 totals 15 residues. Germline lookup yields CDR1 LNHDA and CDR2 SQIVND (reference sequence). The CDR3 coding sequence is TGTGCCAGTAGTATAGAGATGGGACAGTTCTATGGCTACACCTTC. Its protein product is CASSIEMGQFYGYTF.

V usage is TRBV7-2 and J usage is TRBJ2-1; 7 bases align to TRBD2. CDR1 is SGHTA and CDR2 is FQGNSA in the germline V gene. After removal of 2 bases from V and 6 bases from J, the junction contained 13 bases not matched to a gene. The length of the CDR3 is 17 residues. CDR3 DNA: TGTGCCAGCAGCTTAAAGGTTGGGGGGGTACGGTCCAATGAGCAGTTCTTC. Translation: CASSLKVGGVRSNEQFF.

Only one count was recorded for this clone. This chain connects TRBV6-5 to TRBJ1-2; no reliable D call. CDR3 size: 12 residues. CDR1 and CDR2 (germline): MNHEY, SVGAGI. With 5 bases removed from V and 4 bases from J, the gap between germline ends came to 8 bases. The CDR3 is CASSNRGYGYTF. The CDR3 region has the DNA TGTGCCAGCAGTAACCGAGGCTATGGCTACACCTTC.

V is TRBV11-2 and J is TRBJ2-1; TRBD2 matches at 11 bases. The length of the CDR3 is 15 residues. In germline, CDR1 is SGHAT, CDR2 FQNNGV. V lost 5 bases, J lost 14 bases, and 14 bases stayed unmatched. This chain's CDR3 is CASSGRTSGFPGEFF. The CDR3 DNA reads TGTGCCAGCAGCGGACGGACTAGCGGGTTCCCCGGGGAGTTCTTC.

The rearrangement links TRBV29-1 to TRBJ1-1, with D possibly being TRBD1 (5 bases). Germline-derived CDR1 and CDR2 are SQVTM and ANQGSEA. The CDR3 is 15 amino acids. V was cut by 4 bases and J by 2 bases, with 17 bases left in between. The CDR3 region is CSVAAAGWGNTEAFF. CDR3 bases: TGCAGCGTTGCCGCCGCGGGGTGGGGCAACACTGAAGCTTTCTTT.

The V and J genes are TRBV4-1 and TRBJ1-2; D is possibly TRBD1 (6 bases). V shed 4 bases and J shed 7 bases, with 22 bases lying between them. Germline V lookup: CDR1 MGHRA, CDR2 YSYEKL. The CDR3 spans 16 residues. The CDR3 spells CASSPGTQGRLAGYTF. CDR3 nucleotides: TGCGCCAGCAGCCCCGGGACACAGGGTCGATTGGCTGGCTACACCTTC.

The chain couples TRBV6-5 to TRBJ2-7; D gene uncertain. CDR1 and CDR2 from the germline V gene are MNHEY and SVGAGI. This CDR3 spans 14 amino acids. Trimming removed 0 bases at V and 3 bases at J, with 9 bases between. CDR3 region: CASSYSQDFYEQYV. Here the CDR3 DNA reads TGTGCCAGCAGTTACTCGCAGGATTTCTACGAGCAGTACGTC.

The chain is built from TRBV4-1 and TRBJ2-5; maybe TRBD2 (5 bases). The CDR3 sequence is 15 residues long. Per the germline V gene, CDR1 is MGHRA and CDR2 is YSYEKL. Between the trimmed V and J ends, which lost 1 base and 9 bases, there was a span of 18 bases. DNA of the CDR3: TGCGCCAGCAGCCAAGTCGAAGGACTCGTAGGGCCCCAGTACTTC. Protein product: CASSQVEGLVGPQYF.